This T cell receptor beta chain originates from a study of control samples from healthy donors and cancer patients. Profiled with immunoSEQ multiplex PCR; TCRdb holds only in-frame clones, not every one. Of about 190,000 clones listed, roughly nine tenths are singletons. The sequenced material came from blood. The sequence was collected from a man aged 25-40 years in good health.

Written as DNA, the CDR3 is TGTGCCCAGAGCGAGCGGGCAGGGTTTATTTCTGGGGCCAACGTCCTGACTTTC. Protein: CAQSERAGFISGANVLTF. The chain couples TRBV21-1 to TRBJ2-6; the table's TRBD2 call for D was not verified on the DNA. TRBV21-1 is a pseudogene locus. This CDR3 is 18 amino acids long.